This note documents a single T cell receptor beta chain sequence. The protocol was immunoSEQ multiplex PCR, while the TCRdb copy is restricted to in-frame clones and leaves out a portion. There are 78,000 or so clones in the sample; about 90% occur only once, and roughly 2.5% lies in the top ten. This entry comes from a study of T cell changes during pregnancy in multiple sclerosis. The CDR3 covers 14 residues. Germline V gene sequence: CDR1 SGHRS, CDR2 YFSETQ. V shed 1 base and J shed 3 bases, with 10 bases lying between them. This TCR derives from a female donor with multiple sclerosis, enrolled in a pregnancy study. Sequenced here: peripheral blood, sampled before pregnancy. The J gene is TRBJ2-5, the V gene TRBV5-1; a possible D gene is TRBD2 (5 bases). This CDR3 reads CASSLRLAEETQYF. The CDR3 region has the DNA TGCGCCAGCAGCTTGCGGCTAGCAGAAGAGACCCAGTACTTC.